These 18 T cell receptor beta chains share one sample of origin, sequenced in a study of T cell responses to AZD1222 COVID-19 vaccine (dated by TCRdb to the early 2020s). Explained via the paper, the time point label denotes: about 28 days (+/-7) after the second vaccine dose. The sample's treatment or condition label, in plain terms: meningococcal conjugate vaccine given as trial control. The library came from the immunoSEQ multiplex PCR assay. TCRdb took over this immuneACCESS table, retaining in-frame rearrangements with V and J assigned. Such tables are incomplete; in checked studies, under half of the missing clones stem from an unresolved V gene, and the remainder is unexplained. The sample yields 130,000 or so clones; around 90% were counted once. The ten largest clones add up to 7.5% to 8% of the sample. Here the sequenced sample was peripheral blood, taken 28 days after the second dose of the MenACWY control vaccine. The source of these receptors is an adult who received the MenACWY meningococcal vaccine as a control.

This chain links TRBV6-5 with TRBJ1-2; 8 positions agree with TRBD1. This CDR3 has 16 residues. The J segment lost 7 bases and the V segment lost 0 bases, leaving 10 bases of the junction unmatched. CDR1 is MNHEY and CDR2 is SVGAGI in the germline V gene. The CDR3 protein is CASSYSGWTGTSGYTF. The CDR3 DNA reads as TGTGCCAGCAGTTACTCGGGGTGGACAGGGACGTCTGGCTACACCTTC.

This clone showed up just once. The gene calls are TRBV4-3 and TRBJ2-3, with TRBD1 matching over 8 bases. The CDR3 runs to 16 residues. V was clipped by 0 bases and J by 5 bases; unmatched bases: 7. Germline V gives CDR1 LGHNA, CDR2 YSLEER. DNA for the CDR3: TGCGCCAGCAGCCAAGATCCTAGGACAGGGAGAGATACGCAGTATTTT. It is translated as CASSQDPRTGRDTQYF.

The chain recombines TRBV5-4 with TRBJ1-5; D call uncertain. The germline V and J ends were trimmed by 1 base and 5 bases, with 10 bases remaining between them. The CDR3 runs to 14 residues. CDR1 SGHNT and CDR2 YYREEE come from the germline V gene (reference sequence). DNA of the CDR3: TGTGCCAGCAGCTTGTCTGGACGGGATCAGCCCCAGCATTTT. Amino acids: CASSLSGRDQPQHF. The variable domain in full, with the rest retrieved from reference TRBV5-4 and TRBJ1-5, is ETGVTQSPTHLIKTRGQQVTLRCSSQSGHNTVSWYQQALGQGPQFIFQYYREEENGRGNFPPRFSGLQFPNYSSELNVNALELDDSALYLCASSLSGRDQPQHFGDGTRLSIL.

CDR3 DNA sequence: TGTGCCAGCAGCTTAGCGTCGGCTGGGACCTACAATGAGCAGTTCTTC. Translated: CASSLASAGTYNEQFF. This chain links TRBV7-9 with TRBJ2-1, with D hard to call. The germline V gene encodes CDR1 SEHNR and CDR2 FQNEAQ (reference sequence). The CDR3 has 16 residues. The V end was cut by 0 bases, the J end by 2 bases, with 11 bases between.

This clone has just a few counts. This chain links TRBV25-1 with TRBJ1-2; D perhaps matches TRBD1 (6 bases). The germline V gene encodes CDR1 MGHDK and CDR2 SYGVNS. Trimming stripped 4 bases from V and 2 bases from J, with 11 bases between. CDR3 size: 14 residues. This CDR3 reads CASSAHQGNYGYTF. CDR3 DNA sequence: TGTGCCAGCAGTGCCCATCAGGGGAACTATGGCTACACCTTC.

The V gene is TRBV28, the J gene TRBJ2-7; no definite D call. Germline CDR1 and CDR2: MDHEN and SYDVKM. The germline V and J ends were trimmed by 5 bases and 3 bases, with 8 bases remaining between them. This CDR3 spans 12 amino acids. The DNA for the CDR3 is TGTGCCAGCAGTACGGGTGTCTACGAGCAGTACTTC. It encodes CASSTGVYEQYF.

The chain has TRBV28 and TRBJ2-3; D might be TRBD2 (5 bases). Trimming removed 4 bases from V and 2 bases from J, with 10 bases in between. This CDR3 spans 14 amino acids. Germline CDR1 MDHEN, CDR2 SYDVKM. CDR3 in DNA: TGTGCCAGCAGTTCAGCGGAGGTCACAGATACGCAGTATTTT. It encodes CASSSAEVTDTQYF.

Written as DNA, the CDR3 is TGCGCCAGCAGCTTGGGATGGGGCCGCACCGGGGAGCTGTTTTTT. Translation gives CASSLGWGRTGELFF. The V and J genes are TRBV5-1 and TRBJ2-2, with D perhaps TRBD1 (5 bases). Germline CDR1 SGHRS, CDR2 YFSETQ. The CDR3 loop spans 15 amino acids. Trimming left V 0 bases short and J 4 bases short, with 10 bases between.

This clone was seen a few times. This rearrangement joins TRBV28 to TRBJ2-7; tentatively, D is TRBD1 or TRBD2 (6 bases each). The germline V gene has CDR1 MDHEN and CDR2 SYDVKM. This CDR3 has 14 amino acids. V lost 6 bases and J lost 3, with 15 bases in between. The CDR3 reads CASRSQGGNYEQYF. CDR3 bases: TGTGCCAGCAGGTCACAGGGAGGTAACTACGAGCAGTACTTC.

The J gene is TRBJ2-2, the V gene TRBV14; D remains ambiguous. Germline CDR1 and CDR2: SGHDN and FVKESK. V was shortened by 4 bases and J by 1 base, with 10 bases between the two germline ends. This CDR3 region has 15 residues. This CDR3 is CASSPWTENTGELFF. CDR3 nucleotide sequence: TGTGCCAGCAGCCCCTGGACGGAGAACACCGGGGAGCTGTTTTTT.

The V and J genes are TRBV5-1 and TRBJ2-1, with 8 bases that match TRBD1. With V trimmed by 4 bases and J by 4 bases, 7 bases remained unmatched. CDR1 is SGHRS and CDR2 is YFSETQ in the germline V gene. The CDR3 covers 15 residues. DNA for the CDR3: TGCGCCAGCAGCAGAACCGGGACAGGTTACAATGAGCAGTTCTTC. Amino acids: CASSRTGTGYNEQFF.

The CDR3 nucleotides read TGTGCCAGCACCGTGGCAGGGGGGCTGGCCTACAATGAGCAGTTCTTC. Its protein is CASTVAGGLAYNEQFF. V usage is TRBV7-2 and J usage is TRBJ2-1; a possible D gene is TRBD1 (7 bases). The CDR3 has 16 amino acids. V gave up 7 bases and J gave up 2 bases, with 18 bases separating them. Germline CDR1 SGHTA, CDR2 FQGNSA.

J is TRBJ2-5 and V is TRBV20-1; D remains unclear. V was pared by 1 base and J by 2 bases, with 2 bases between. The CDR3 totals 11 residues. Germline CDR1 DFQATT, CDR2 SNEGSKA (reference sequence). The CDR3 DNA reads as TGCAGTGCTAGAGGGCAAGAGACCCAGTACTTC. Amino acid sequence: CSARGQETQYF.

The genes are TRBV4-1 and TRBJ2-3; maybe TRBD2 (6 bases). CDR3 length equals 17 residues. Germline V lookup: CDR1 MGHRA, CDR2 YSYEKL. Trimming removed 0 bases at V and 2 bases at J, with 15 bases between. CDR3 in DNA: TGCGCCAGCAGCCAAGATGGTCAGGGAGGTTTCACAGATACGCAGTATTTT. It encodes CASSQDGQGGFTDTQYF.

This clone appeared a few times. The V and J genes are TRBV12-3 or TRBV12-4 and TRBJ2-1; no clear D gene. The ends were cut back, 3 bases at V and 7 bases at J, with 7 bases in the middle. The length of the CDR3 is 12 residues. The CDR3 loop is CASSLGQNEQFF. The CDR3 nucleotides read TGTGCCAGCAGTTTGGGCCAGAATGAGCAGTTCTTC.

This chain links TRBV28 with TRBJ1-3, with D unclear. Germline values: CDR1 MDHEN, CDR2 SYDVKM. V lost 1 base, J lost 0 bases, and 7 bases lay in between. CDR3 length equals 15 residues. CDR3 protein: CASSLSLSSGNTIYF. CDR3 sequence (DNA): TGTGCCAGCAGTTTATCGCTCAGCTCTGGAAACACCATATATTTT.

This CDR3 is CASSHSAWGEKLFF. DNA of the CDR3: TGTGCCAGCAGCCACTCCGCGTGGGGTGAAAAACTGTTTTTT. This chain uses TRBV7-9 with TRBJ1-4; D ambiguous. The CDR3 spans 14 residues. Germline V CDR1 and CDR2: SEHNR, FQNEAQ (reference sequence). The ends were cut back, 5 bases at V and 7 bases at J, with 14 bases in the middle.

This clone occurred once. The chain carries TRBV28 and TRBJ2-3; TRBD1 matches at 7 bases. The CDR3 contains 14 residues. V lost 3 bases to trimming and J lost 5 bases; unmatched junction nucleotides: 5. CDR1 MDHEN and CDR2 SYDVKM come from the germline V gene. CDR3 sequence reads: CASSFDRVIDTQYF. The CDR3, as DNA: TGTGCCAGCAGTTTCGACAGGGTCATAGATACGCAGTATTTT. The whole variable domain, filled in from reference TRBV28 and TRBJ2-3, reads DVKVTQSSRYLVKRTGEKVFLECVQDMDHENMFWYRQDPGLGLRLIYFSYDVKMKEKGDIPEGYSVSREKKERFSLILESASTNQTSMYLCASSFDRVIDTQYFGPGTRLTVL.